A selection of T cell receptor beta chains follows, all from one sample in a study of HIV-infected children after antiretroviral therapy interruption. TCRdb redid the calling of the 3' RACE reads with MiXCR, one entry per CDR3 protein. The sample has some 38,000 distinct CDR3 sequences, under 8% seen once. The specimen comprised CD45RA+ CD4+ T cells from PBMCs, pooled from several time points, sampled from a donor given antiretroviral therapy, either interrupted or continuous. The origin of the receptors is a pool of human donors with HIV. CDR3s include the opening cysteine and the closing phenylalanine or tryptophan. Fields, in order: V gene, D gene, J gene, clone size, CDR3 length, CDR3 protein, CDR3 DNA. A D gene is named only where the DNA matches it firmly. Some rows mark clone size as missing; the rest say once, few, many or name a class of expanded clone.

>TRBV24-1|TRBD1|TRBJ2-1|many|15
CATSSLGGGYNEQFF
TGTGCCACCAGTTCACTAGGGGGCGGATACAATGAGCAGTTCTTC
>TRBV14|NA|TRBJ2-1|NA|17
CASSQVFGGDSYNEQFF
TGTGCCAGCAGCCAAGTTTTCGGAGGGGACTCCTACAATGAGCAGTTCTTC
>TRBV7-2|NA|TRBJ1-1|many|16
CASSPNRAGFGTEAFF
TGTGCCAGCAGCCCAAACAGGGCCGGGTTCGGCACTGAAGCTTTCTTT
>TRBV6-6|TRBD2|TRBJ2-7|many|15
CASSYSGLAAYEQYF
TGTGCCAGCAGTTACAGTGGACTAGCGGCCTACGAGCAGTACTTC
>TRBV5-1|NA|TRBJ2-5|many|14
CASSLTDPRETQYF
TGCGCCAGCAGCTTGACGGACCCAAGAGAGACCCAGTACTTC
>TRBV20-1|NA|TRBJ1-5|many|13
CSAIGQSNQPQHF
TGCAGTGCTATCGGACAGAGCAATCAGCCCCAGCATTTT
>TRBV18|NA|TRBJ2-5|NA|15
CASSPFGPKGETQYF
TGTGCCAGCTCACCCTTCGGGCCCAAGGGTGAGACCCAGTACTTC
>TRBV5-4|NA|TRBJ1-2|many|14
CASSLSNSDYGYTF
TGTGCCAGCAGCTTGAGTAACAGTGATTATGGCTACACCTTC
>TRBV6-4|NA|TRBJ1-5|NA|13
CASSAEGDQPQHF
TGTGCCAGCAGTGCGGAAGGCGATCAGCCCCAGCATTTT
>TRBV28|TRBD2|TRBJ2-2|many|15
CASSFVLASTGELFF
TGTGCCAGCAGTTTTGTACTAGCGAGCACCGGGGAGCTGTTTTTT
>TRBV7-2|NA|TRBJ2-7|NA|13
CASSLAREYEQYF
TGTGCCAGCAGCTTAGCACGCGAGTACGAGCAGTACTTC
>TRBV3-1|TRBD2|TRBJ2-1|NA|16
CASSLRLSGRPHEQFF
TGTGCCAGCAGCCTTCGTCTTAGCGGGAGACCCCATGAGCAGTTCTTC
>TRBV7-2|NA|TRBJ2-2|many|15
CASSRDPTNTGELFF
TGTGCCAGCAGCCGGGACCCGACGAACACCGGGGAGCTGTTTTTT
>TRBV28|NA|TRBJ2-1|many|12
CASRTRPNEQFF
TGTGCCAGCAGGACCCGACCCAATGAGCAGTTCTTC
>TRBV15|NA|TRBJ1-1|NA|15
CATSRDAGADTEAFF
TGTGCCACCAGCAGAGATGCAGGGGCGGACACTGAAGCTTTCTTT
>TRBV3-1|NA|TRBJ2-7|many|14
CASSPDESSYEQYF
TGTGCCAGCAGCCCTGATGAGAGCTCCTACGAGCAGTACTTC
>TRBV7-9|NA|TRBJ2-2|many|14
CASSLVAAAGELFF
TGTGCCAGCAGCTTAGTAGCCGCAGCCGGGGAGCTGTTTTTT
>TRBV7-2|NA|TRBJ1-2|few|15
CASSLVGEKRYGYTF
TGTGCCAGCAGCTTAGTTGGAGAGAAACGCTATGGCTACACCTTC
>TRBV9|NA|TRBJ2-7|many|12
CASSQQTGALYF
TGTGCCAGCAGCCAACAAACCGGGGCCCTGTACTTC
>TRBV5-1|NA|TRBJ2-3|NA|12
CASSLDTDTQYF
TGCGCCAGCAGCTTGGACACAGATACGCAGTATTTT
>TRBV12-3/TRBV12-4|NA|TRBJ1-1|many|23
CASSLRGRVGFRQATGSNTEAFF
TGTGCCAGCAGTCTCCGGGGCCGAGTAGGTTTTCGGCAGGCGACGGGGAGTAACACTGAAGCTTTCTTT
>TRBV28|NA|TRBJ2-1|many|16
CASSLTRGGRYNEQFF
TGTGCCAGCAGTTTAACTCGTGGGGGGCGTTACAATGAGCAGTTCTTC
>TRBV28|NA|TRBJ1-5|few|15
CASSLPSQGNQPQHF
TGTGCCAGCAGTTTACCCTCGCAGGGAAATCAGCCCCAGCATTTT
>TRBV10-3|NA|TRBJ2-7|many|14
CASGDEDSQNTLYF
TGTGCCAGCGGTGATGAGGATAGTCAAAACACCTTGTACTTT
>TRBV6-4|TRBD2|TRBJ2-1|few|16
CASSDGLAGGVNEQFF
TGTGCCAGCAGTGACGGGTTAGCGGGAGGGGTCAATGAGCAGTTCTTC
>TRBV12-3/TRBV12-4|NA|TRBJ2-1|few|15
CASIPRDTLYNEQFF
TGTGCCAGCATCCCTAGGGACACTCTCTACAATGAGCAGTTCTTC
>TRBV5-1|TRBD1|TRBJ2-7|many|13
CASRGTVSYEQYF
TGCGCCAGCAGAGGGACAGTCTCCTACGAGCAGTACTTC
>TRBV20-1|NA|TRBJ2-7|NA|14
CSARDHALSYEQYF
TGCAGTGCTAGGGACCACGCCCTGAGTTACGAGCAGTACTTC
>TRBV28|NA|TRBJ1-5|many|15
CASSWAGGQVQPQHF
TGTGCCAGCAGCTGGGCCGGGGGCCAAGTCCAGCCCCAGCATTTT
>TRBV12-3/TRBV12-4|NA|TRBJ2-5|many|14
CASSSRSGVETQYF
TGTGCCAGCAGTTCAAGATCGGGGGTGGAGACCCAGTACTTC
>TRBV25-1|TRBD1|TRBJ1-1|medium-sized|14
CASSLQGADTEAFF
TGTGCCAGCAGCCTACAGGGGGCTGACACTGAAGCTTTCTTT
>TRBV29-1|TRBD1|TRBJ1-5|NA|13
CSAQTGSNQPQHF
TGCAGCGCCCAGACAGGGAGCAATCAGCCCCAGCATTTT
>TRBV12-3/TRBV12-4|NA|TRBJ2-1|many|16
CASSLGDRASDCEQFF
TGTGCCAGCAGCTTAGGGGACCGCGCTAGCGATTGTGAGCAGTTCTTC
>TRBV6-5|NA|TRBJ1-6|many|16
CASSITDTPNNSPLHF
TGTGCCAGCAGTATTACGGACACGCCAAATAATTCACCCCTCCACTTT
>TRBV20-1|TRBD2|TRBJ2-1|NA|15
CSARDGRGLANEQFF
TGCAGTGCTAGAGATGGGAGGGGACTAGCGAATGAGCAGTTCTTC
>TRBV4-1|TRBD2|TRBJ2-7|NA|16
CASSNGLAGPTYEQYF
TGCGCCAGCAGCAACGGACTAGCGGGGCCCACCTACGAGCAGTACTTC
>TRBV12-3/TRBV12-4|NA|TRBJ2-1|few|13
CASSRAGGDEQFF
TGTGCCAGCAGCCGGGCCGGCGGCGATGAGCAGTTCTTC
>TRBV20-1|NA|TRBJ2-1|few|12
CSAGGPGSEQFF
TGCAGTGCGGGGGGTCCCGGTAGTGAGCAGTTCTTC
>TRBV7-3|TRBD2|TRBJ2-1|many|15
CASSLQTSGIDEQFF
TGTGCCAGCAGCTTACAAACTAGCGGGATAGATGAGCAGTTCTTC
>TRBV28|NA|TRBJ1-2|many|13
CASSSARVNGYTF
TGTGCCAGCAGTTCTGCCAGGGTTAATGGCTACACCTTC
>TRBV5-5|TRBD2|TRBJ2-1|few|18
CASSVRQAGGLLYNEQFF
TGTGCCAGCAGCGTCCGGCAAGCGGGGGGGCTGCTCTACAATGAGCAGTTCTTC
>TRBV3-1|NA|TRBJ2-1|few|14
CASSQGLRPNEQFF
TGTGCCAGCAGCCAAGGCCTCAGGCCCAATGAGCAGTTCTTC
>TRBV19|NA|TRBJ1-2|many|14
CASSIDSGSYGYTF
TGTGCCAGTAGTATAGACTCCGGTTCCTATGGCTACACCTTC
>TRBV18|TRBD2|TRBJ2-5|many|19
CASSSQLGLAGENQETQYF
TGTGCCAGCTCGAGTCAACTCGGACTAGCGGGGGAAAACCAAGAGACCCAGTACTTC
>TRBV29-1|NA|TRBJ2-5|NA|14
CSVGRRAGQETQYF
TGCAGCGTTGGGAGAAGGGCCGGGCAAGAGACCCAGTACTTC
>TRBV11-2|NA|TRBJ1-4|many|16
CASSFLGDPEGEKLFF
TGTGCCAGCAGCTTCCTGGGGGACCCTGAGGGTGAAAAACTGTTTTTT
>TRBV9|TRBD1|TRBJ2-5|many|14
CASRPTGEEETQYF
TGTGCCAGCAGGCCGACAGGGGAAGAAGAGACCCAGTACTTC
>TRBV20-1|TRBD1|TRBJ1-1|NA|12
CSPGQGNTEAFF
TGCAGTCCGGGACAGGGGAACACTGAAGCTTTCTTT
>TRBV18|TRBD1|TRBJ1-4|few|20
CASSQAVTLGTGDIMKKLFF
TGTGCCAGCTCACAAGCGGTGACGCTGGGGACAGGGGATATAATGAAAAAACTGTTTTTT
>TRBV6-5|NA|TRBJ1-5|many|16
CASSYSGTYSNQPQHF
TGTGCCAGCAGTTACTCGGGCACGTATAGCAATCAGCCCCAGCATTTT
>TRBV5-1|TRBD2|TRBJ2-1|many|15
CASSLASSGYNEQFF
TGCGCCAGCAGCTTGGCGTCTAGCGGTTACAATGAGCAGTTCTTC
>TRBV28|TRBD2|TRBJ2-3|NA|16
CASSHRQRGDADTQYF
TGTGCCAGCAGCCACCGGCAGCGGGGAGACGCAGATACGCAGTATTTT